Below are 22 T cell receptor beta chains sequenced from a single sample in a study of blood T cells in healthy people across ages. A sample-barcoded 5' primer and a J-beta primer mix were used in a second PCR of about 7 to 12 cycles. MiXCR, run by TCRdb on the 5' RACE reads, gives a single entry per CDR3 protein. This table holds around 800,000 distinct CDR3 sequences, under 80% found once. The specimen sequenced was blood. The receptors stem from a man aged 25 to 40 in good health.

The CDR3 DNA reads as TGTGCCAGCAGTCGAGACAGGGGGCCGGGCAATCAGCCCCAGCATTTT. As protein: CASSRDRGPGNQPQHF. This chain connects TRBV7-2 to TRBJ1-5; 10 bases line up with TRBD1. The CDR3 totals 16 residues. Germline loops: CDR1 SGHTA, CDR2 FQGNSA. Trimming at V came to 6 bases and at J to 2 bases, leaving 7 bases not matched to a gene.

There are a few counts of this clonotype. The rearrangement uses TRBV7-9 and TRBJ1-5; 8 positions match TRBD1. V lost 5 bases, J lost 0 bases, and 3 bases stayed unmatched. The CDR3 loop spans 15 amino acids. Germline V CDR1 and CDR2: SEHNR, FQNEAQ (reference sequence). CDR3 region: CASSPTGDSNQPQHF. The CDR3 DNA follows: TGTGCCAGCAGCCCGACAGGGGATAGCAATCAGCCCCAGCATTTT.

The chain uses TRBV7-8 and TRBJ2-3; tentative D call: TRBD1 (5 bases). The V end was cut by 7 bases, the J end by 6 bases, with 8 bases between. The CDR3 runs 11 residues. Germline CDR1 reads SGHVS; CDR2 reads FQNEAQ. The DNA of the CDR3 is TGTGCCAGCAACACAGGCGATACGCAGTATTTT. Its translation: CASNTGDTQYF.

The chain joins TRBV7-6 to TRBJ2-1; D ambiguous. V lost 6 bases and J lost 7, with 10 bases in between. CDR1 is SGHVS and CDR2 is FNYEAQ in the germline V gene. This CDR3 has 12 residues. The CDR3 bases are TGTGCCAGCAGTTCTAGGGTTAATGAGCAGTTCTTC. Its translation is CASSSRVNEQFF.

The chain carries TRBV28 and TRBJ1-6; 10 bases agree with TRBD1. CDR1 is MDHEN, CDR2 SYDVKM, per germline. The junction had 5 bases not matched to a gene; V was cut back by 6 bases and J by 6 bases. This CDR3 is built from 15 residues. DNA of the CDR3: TGTGCCAGCAGAGGACAGGGGGTTGGTAATTCACCCCTCCACTTT. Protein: CASRGQGVGNSPLHF.

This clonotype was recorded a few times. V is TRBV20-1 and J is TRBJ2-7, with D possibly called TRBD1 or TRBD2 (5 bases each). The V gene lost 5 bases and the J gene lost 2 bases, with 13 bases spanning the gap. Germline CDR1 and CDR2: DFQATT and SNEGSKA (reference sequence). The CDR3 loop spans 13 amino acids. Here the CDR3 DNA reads TGCAGTGCTCGTCCCGGGACGACCTACGAGCAGTACTTC. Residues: CSARPGTTYEQYF.

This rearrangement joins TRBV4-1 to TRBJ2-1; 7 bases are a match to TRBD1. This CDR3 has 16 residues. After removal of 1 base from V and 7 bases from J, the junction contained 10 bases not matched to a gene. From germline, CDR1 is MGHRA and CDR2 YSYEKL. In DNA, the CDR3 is TGCGCCAGCAGCCAAGTTGTGTACAGGGGAAGGAATGAGCAGTTCTTC. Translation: CASSQVVYRGRNEQFF.

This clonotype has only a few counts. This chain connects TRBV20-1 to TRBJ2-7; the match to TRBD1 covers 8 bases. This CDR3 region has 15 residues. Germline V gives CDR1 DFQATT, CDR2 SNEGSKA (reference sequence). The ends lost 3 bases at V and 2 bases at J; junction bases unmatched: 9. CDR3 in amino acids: CSASAGTGSAYEQYF. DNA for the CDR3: TGCAGTGCTAGCGCAGGGACAGGATCAGCCTACGAGCAGTACTTC.

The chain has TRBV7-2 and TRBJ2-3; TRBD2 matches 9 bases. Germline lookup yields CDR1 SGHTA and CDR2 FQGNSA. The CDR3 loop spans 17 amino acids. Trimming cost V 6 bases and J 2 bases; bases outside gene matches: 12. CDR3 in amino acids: CASSSLTSGTNTDTQYF. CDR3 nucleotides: TGTGCCAGCAGTTCCCTGACTAGCGGAACTAACACAGATACGCAGTATTTT. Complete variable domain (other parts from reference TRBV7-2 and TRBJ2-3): GAGVSQSPSNKVTEKGKDVELRCDPISGHTALYWYRQSLGQGLEFLIYFQGNSAPDKSGLPSDRFSAERTGGSVSTLTIQRTQQEDSAVYLCASSSLTSGTNTDTQYFGPGTRLTVL.

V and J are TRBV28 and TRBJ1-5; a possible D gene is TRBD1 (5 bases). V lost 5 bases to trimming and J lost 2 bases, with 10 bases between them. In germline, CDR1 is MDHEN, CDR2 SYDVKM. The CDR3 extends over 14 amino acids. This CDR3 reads CASSNGGGNQPQHF. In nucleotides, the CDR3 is TGTGCCAGCAGTAACGGGGGAGGCAATCAGCCCCAGCATTTT. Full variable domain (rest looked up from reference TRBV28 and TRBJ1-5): DVKVTQSSRYLVKRTGEKVFLECVQDMDHENMFWYRQDPGLGLRLIYFSYDVKMKEKGDIPEGYSVSREKKERFSLILESASTNQTSMYLCASSNGGGNQPQHFGDGTRLSIL.

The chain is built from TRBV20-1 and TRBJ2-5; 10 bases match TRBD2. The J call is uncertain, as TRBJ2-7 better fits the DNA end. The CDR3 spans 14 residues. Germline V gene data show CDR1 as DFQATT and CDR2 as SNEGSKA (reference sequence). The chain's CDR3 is CSAPLGTSAYEQYF. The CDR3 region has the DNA TGCAGTGCCCCCCTGGGGACTAGCGCGTACGAGCAGTACTTC.

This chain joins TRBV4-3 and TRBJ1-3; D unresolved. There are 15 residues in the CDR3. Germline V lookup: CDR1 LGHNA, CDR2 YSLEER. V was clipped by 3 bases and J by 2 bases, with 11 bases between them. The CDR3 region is CASSQAGGAGNTIYF. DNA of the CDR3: TGCGCCAGCAGCCAGGCTGGCGGAGCTGGAAACACCATATATTTT.

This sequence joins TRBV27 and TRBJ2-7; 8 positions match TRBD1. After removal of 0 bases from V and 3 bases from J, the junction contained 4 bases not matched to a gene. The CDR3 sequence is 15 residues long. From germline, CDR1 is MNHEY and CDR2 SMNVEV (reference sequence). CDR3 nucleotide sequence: TGTGCCAGCAGTTTATCTGGACAGGGACACTACGAGCAGTACTTC. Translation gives CASSLSGQGHYEQYF.

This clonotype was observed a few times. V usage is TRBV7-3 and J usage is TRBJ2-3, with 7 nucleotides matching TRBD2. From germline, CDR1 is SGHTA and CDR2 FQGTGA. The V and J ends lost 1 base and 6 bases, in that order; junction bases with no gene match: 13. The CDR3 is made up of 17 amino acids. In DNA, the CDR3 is TGTGCCAGCAGCTTAAATTCCGGGGGGTCCCCTCCGGATACGCAGTATTTT. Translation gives CASSLNSGGSPPDTQYF.

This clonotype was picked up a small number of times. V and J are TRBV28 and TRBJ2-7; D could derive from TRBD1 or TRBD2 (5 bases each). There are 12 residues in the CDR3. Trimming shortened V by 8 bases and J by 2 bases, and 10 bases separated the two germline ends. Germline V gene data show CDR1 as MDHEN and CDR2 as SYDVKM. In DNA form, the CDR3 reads TGTGCCAGCCGCATGGGACCCTACGAGCAGTACTTC. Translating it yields CASRMGPYEQYF.

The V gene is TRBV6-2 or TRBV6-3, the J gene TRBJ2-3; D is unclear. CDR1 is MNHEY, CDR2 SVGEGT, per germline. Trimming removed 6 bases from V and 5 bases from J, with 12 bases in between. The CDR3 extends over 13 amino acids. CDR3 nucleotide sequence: TGTGCCAGCAGCCAGCTCTTGAGAGATACGCAGTATTTT. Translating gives CASSQLLRDTQYF.

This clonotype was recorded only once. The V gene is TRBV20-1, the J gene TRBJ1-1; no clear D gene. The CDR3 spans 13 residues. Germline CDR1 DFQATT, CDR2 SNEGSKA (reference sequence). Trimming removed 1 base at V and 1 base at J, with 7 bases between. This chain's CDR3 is CSARGVENTEAFF. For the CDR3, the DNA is TGCAGTGCTAGAGGAGTAGAGAACACTGAAGCTTTCTTT.

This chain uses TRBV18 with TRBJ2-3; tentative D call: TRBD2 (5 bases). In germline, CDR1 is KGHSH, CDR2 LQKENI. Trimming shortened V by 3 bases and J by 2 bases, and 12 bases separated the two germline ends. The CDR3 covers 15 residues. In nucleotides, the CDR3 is TGTGCCAGCTCACCCCAGAGCGGACCCACAGATACGCAGTATTTT. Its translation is CASSPQSGPTDTQYF.

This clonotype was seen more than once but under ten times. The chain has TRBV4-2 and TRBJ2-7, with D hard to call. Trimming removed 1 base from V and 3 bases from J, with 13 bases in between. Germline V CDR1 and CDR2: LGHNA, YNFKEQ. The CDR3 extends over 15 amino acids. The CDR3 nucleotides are TGTGCCAGCAGCCAAGCGCCTGAAACCGGCTACGAGCAGTACTTC. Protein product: CASSQAPETGYEQYF.

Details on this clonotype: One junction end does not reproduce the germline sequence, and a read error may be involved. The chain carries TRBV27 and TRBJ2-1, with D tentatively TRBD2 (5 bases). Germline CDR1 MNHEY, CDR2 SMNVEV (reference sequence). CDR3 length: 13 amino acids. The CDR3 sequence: CASSRGGYKEQFF. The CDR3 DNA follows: TGTGCCAGCAGTAGAGGAGGCTACAAGGAGCAGTTCTTC.

The CDR3 here is CASSSPRQSTSGANVLTF. The CDR3 DNA reads TGTGCCAGCAGTTCCCCGAGACAGAGTACCTCTGGGGCCAACGTCCTGACTTTC. The J gene is TRBJ2-6, the V gene TRBV6-5; D perhaps matches TRBD1 (5 bases). CDR1 and CDR2 (germline): MNHEY, SVGAGI. The V and J ends lost 4 bases and 0 bases respectively, with 16 bases between them. The CDR3 consists of 18 residues.

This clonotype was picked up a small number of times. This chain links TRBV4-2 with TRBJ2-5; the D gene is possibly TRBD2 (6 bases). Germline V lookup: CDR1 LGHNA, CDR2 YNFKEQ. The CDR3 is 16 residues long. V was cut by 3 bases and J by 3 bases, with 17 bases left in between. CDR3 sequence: CASSHAPSSGKETQYF. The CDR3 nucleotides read TGTGCCAGCAGCCATGCCCCAAGTAGCGGCAAAGAGACCCAGTACTTC.